This T cell receptor (beta chain) was obtained from a study of blood T cell repertoires in COVID-19. Turning to the study itself: Whether acute or convalescent, the COVID-19 samples came from the United States, Italy and Spain.

Produced via immunoSEQ multiplex PCR; TCRdb's table is partial and in-frame only. The sample includes around 60,000 clones, around four fifths of them seen just once. Germline V gene sequence: CDR1 MNHEY, CDR2 SMNVEV (reference sequence). Trimming took 5 bases from V and 6 from J, leaving 19 bases between them. This CDR3 has 15 residues. The sequence came from a man aged 30-40 years with COVID-19, enrolled during active disease. The chain links TRBV27 to TRBJ1-1; TRBD1 might be the D (6 bases). The specimen sequenced was peripheral blood. The CDR3: CASSRKPGASAEAFF. The CDR3 DNA reads TGTGCCAGCAGTCGAAAGCCAGGGGCGAGCGCTGAAGCTTTCTTT.